This entry features one TCR beta chain sequence. The antigen is unknown. The germline V gene has CDR1 SGHAT and CDR2 FQNNGV. V was pared by 5 bases and J by 5 bases, with 12 bases of the junction left unmatched. The CDR3 sequence is 15 residues long. Produced via immunoSEQ multiplex PCR; TCRdb's table is partial and in-frame only. The sample includes under 200,000 clones, 92% of them seen just once. The sample belongs to a study of T cell responses to AZD1222 COVID-19 vaccine. The study's findings and limits: Repertoires in all cases were sampled only once the peak T cell response had passed. At study baseline, merely six AZD1222 recipients were seropositive.

The TCR comes from an adult who received the AZD1222 COVID-19 vaccine. The material was peripheral blood, obtained 28 days after the second AZD1222 dose. This chain joins TRBV11-2 and TRBJ2-7; 7 nucleotides align to TRBD1. The CDR3 sequence: CASSRATGVKDEQYF. The CDR3 DNA follows: TGTGCCAGCAGCCGGGCCACAGGGGTCAAAGACGAGCAGTACTTC.